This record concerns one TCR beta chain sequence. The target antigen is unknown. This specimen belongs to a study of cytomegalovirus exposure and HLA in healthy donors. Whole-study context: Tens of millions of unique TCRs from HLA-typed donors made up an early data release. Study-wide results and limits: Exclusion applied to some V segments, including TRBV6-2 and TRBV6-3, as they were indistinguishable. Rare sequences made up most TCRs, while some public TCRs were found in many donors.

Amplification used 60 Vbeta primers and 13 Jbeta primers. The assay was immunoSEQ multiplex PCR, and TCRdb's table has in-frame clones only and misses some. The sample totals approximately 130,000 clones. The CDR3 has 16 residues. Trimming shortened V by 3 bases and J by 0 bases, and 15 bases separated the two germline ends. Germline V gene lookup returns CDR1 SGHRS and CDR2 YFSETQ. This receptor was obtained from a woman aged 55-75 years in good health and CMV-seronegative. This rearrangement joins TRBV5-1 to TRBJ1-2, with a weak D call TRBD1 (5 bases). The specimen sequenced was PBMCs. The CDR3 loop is CASSSGRTRANYGYTF. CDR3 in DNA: TGCGCCAGCAGCTCAGGTAGGACACGCGCTAACTATGGCTACACCTTC. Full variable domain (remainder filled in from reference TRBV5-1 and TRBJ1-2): KAGVTQTPRYLIKTRGQQVTLSCSPISGHRSVSWYQQTPGQGLQFLFEYFSETQRNKGNFPGRFSGRQFSNSRSEMNVSTLELGDSALYLCASSSGRTRANYGYTFGSGTRLTVV.